This TCR beta chain originates from a study of response to subunit inactivated influenza vaccine. Study-level findings and limits: Authors suggested each seasonal influenza vaccination recruits few new T cells.

Points on this clonotype: What it binds is not known.

Trimming cost V 4 bases and J 2 bases; bases outside gene matches: 9. The CDR3 runs 15 residues. Germline CDR1 is SGHDT and CDR2 is YYEEEE. TCRdb re-analysed the RT-PCR reads in MiXCR, keeping a single row per CDR3 protein. The data contain more than 550,000 distinct CDR3 sequences, approximately 12% of them singletons. The receptor was derived from a middle-aged man who received an inactivated influenza vaccine. The genes are TRBV5-6 and TRBJ2-7, with 7 bases lining up with TRBD1. The sample was PBMCs from blood, taken on the day of vaccination. The CDR3 DNA is TGTGCCAGCAGCAGGTTGGCAGGGGGTACCTACGAGCAGTACTTC. It specifies CASSRLAGGTYEQYF. Full variable domain (missing parts from reference TRBV5-6 and TRBJ2-7): DAGVTQSPTHLIKTRGQQVTLRCSPKSGHDTVSWYQQALGQGPQFIFQYYEEEERQRGNFPDRFSGHQFPNYSSELNVNALLLGDSALYLCASSRLAGGTYEQYFGPGTRLTVT.